Listed below are T cell receptor beta chains from one sample, sequenced in a study of CD8 T cells in ankylosing spondylitis. A single record per CDR3 protein comes from TCRdb applying MiXCR to the 5' RACE reads. The profile covers about 220,000 distinct CDR3 sequences, with just under 7.5% appearing a single time and approximately 14% taken by the ten largest. The sequenced sample was blood, either unsorted or a sorted T cell fraction (not recorded which). The receptors stem from a male donor with ankylosing spondylitis. Each CDR3 is given with its conserved first and last residue. A D gene is named only where the DNA matches it firmly. Clone sizes are shown as once, few or many counts, or a class when the clone is expanded.

TRBJ2-7 | 16 | TRBV7-9 | many | - | TGTGCCAGCAGCTTAAGGATGCAGGGTGCGCCGTACGAGCAGTACTTC | CASSLRMQGAPYEQYF
TRBJ1-5 | 14 | TRBV28 | many | - | TGTGCCAGCAGTTTACTCCCGCGGGGGCAGCCCCAGCATTTT | CASSLLPRGQPQHF
TRBJ1-2 | 12 | TRBV20-1 | many | - | TGCAGTGCTGACCGGGGGATTTTTGGCTACACCTTC | CSADRGIFGYTF
TRBJ2-2 | 17 | TRBV3-1 | many | - | TGTGCCAGCAGCCAAGGCTTTGGACTTCGGCGGACCGGGGAGCTGTTTTTT | CASSQGFGLRRTGELFF
TRBJ2-1 | 16 | TRBV20-1 | many | TRBD2 | TGCAGTGCTAGAGTCCTTGGGCTAGCGGCTTTCAATGAGCAGTTCTTC | CSARVLGLAAFNEQFF
TRBJ2-1 | 13 | TRBV12-3/TRBV12-4 | many | TRBD1 | TGTGCCAGCAGTGGGGACAGGGTCAATGAGCAGTTCTTC | CASSGDRVNEQFF
TRBJ2-1 | 14 | TRBV12-3/TRBV12-4 | many | - | TGTGCCAGCAGTCCCGGACGGACCCACAATGAGCAGTTCTTC | CASSPGRTHNEQFF
TRBJ2-7 | 12 | TRBV10-3 | once | - | TGTGCCACCACAGGGAGGGCCGACGAGCAGTACTTC | CATTGRADEQYF
TRBJ2-3 | 16 | TRBV25-1 | many | - | TGTGCCAGCAGTGAACGGCGCGGGGAAGAAACAGATACGCAGTATTTT | CASSERRGEETDTQYF
TRBJ2-1 | 15 | TRBV12-3/TRBV12-4 | many | - | TGTGCCAGCAGTTTATCGGCGGGGGCGGTTAATGAGCAGTTCTTC | CASSLSAGAVNEQFF
TRBJ2-1 | 17 | TRBV11-2 | many | TRBD2 | TGTGCCAGCAGCTTAGATCGTGGCGGGAGTACCCGCAATGAGCAGTTCTTC | CASSLDRGGSTRNEQFF